Listed below are T cell receptor beta chains from one sample, sequenced in a study of breast tumors, draining lymph nodes, adjacent tissues. One entry per CDR3 protein, called by TCRdb with MiXCR from the multiplex PCR reads. The sample has 150,000 to 200,000 distinct CDR3 sequences; around 33% are singletons. The sequenced material came from axillary lymph node tissue. These receptors all stem from a female donor with breast cancer. Some clones in this sample may be carry-over from other donors' samples. Both conserved end residues are part of each CDR3. The D gene is left open where the match is weak. The size of a clone is reported for some rows only, either as once, few or many, or as a class for expanded clones.

d_call	j_call	v_call	clone_size	cdr3_aa	cdr3_nt
TRBD2	TRBJ2-6	TRBV19	many	CASSQRGSSSGANVLTF	TGTGCCAGTAGTCAGCGGGGGTCTAGCTCTGGGGCCAACGTCCTGACTTTC
-	TRBJ1-4	TRBV7-2	-	CAGSRGSSFEKLFF	TGTGCCGGCAGCCGTGGGAGCAGTTTTGAAAAACTGTTTTTT
TRBD2	TRBJ2-7	TRBV5-6	many	CASSRPTSFHEQYF	TGTGCCAGCAGCCGTCCGACTAGCTTCCACGAGCAGTACTTC
-	TRBJ1-5	TRBV20-1	many	CSALGGGGSNQPQHF	TGCAGTGCCCTGGGGGGGGGCGGGAGCAATCAGCCCCAGCATTTT
-	TRBJ1-6	TRBV10-3	many	CATRLGNSPLHF	TGTGCCACCCGGTTAGGAAATTCACCCCTCCACTTT
-	TRBJ2-1	TRBV30	many	CAWKGLHNEQFF	TGTGCCTGGAAGGGTCTTCACAATGAGCAGTTCTTC
-	TRBJ2-3	TRBV6-6	many	CASSKGRPGTDTQYF	TGTGCCAGCAGTAAGGGGAGGCCGGGCACAGATACGCAGTATTTT
TRBD2	TRBJ2-3	TRBV20-1	many	CSAGDRDYTDTQYF	TGCAGTGCTGGGGACCGGGACTACACAGATACGCAGTATTTT
-	TRBJ1-1	TRBV9	few	CASSPHPSQGNTEAFF	TGTGCCAGCAGCCCTCACCCGTCTCAGGGGAACACTGAAGCTTTCTTT
-	TRBJ2-7	TRBV20-1	many	CSASRLSRAYEQYF	TGCAGTGCTAGCCGGCTTAGCAGGGCGTACGAGCAGTACTTC
TRBD1	TRBJ1-2	TRBV4-2	many	CASSQPGQGPGYTF	TGTGCCAGCAGCCAACCGGGACAGGGGCCTGGCTACACCTTC
TRBD1	TRBJ1-2	TRBV28	few	CASSHTGQGDGYTF	TGTGCCAGCAGTCATACGGGGCAGGGGGATGGCTACACCTTC
-	TRBJ1-1	TRBV6-2/TRBV6-3	-	CASRYIGDEAFF	TGTGCCAGCCGCTACATCGGGGATGAAGCTTTCTTT
-	TRBJ2-7	TRBV18	many	CASSSEAYEQYF	TGTGCCAGCTCATCTGAAGCCTACGAGCAGTACTTC
-	TRBJ1-3	TRBV7-9	-	CASSFYICSASQGSGNTIYF	-
TRBD1	TRBJ2-7	TRBV13	-	CASSTTGLHEQYF	TGTGCCAGCAGCACGACAGGGCTCCACGAGCAGTACTTC
-	TRBJ1-1	TRBV6-1	-	CASSAAGDWTEAFF	TGTGCCAGCAGTGCAGCGGGGGATTGGACTGAAGCTTTCTTT
-	TRBJ1-2	TRBV28	many	CASRGAGPYYGYTF	TGTGCCAGCAGGGGGGCCGGACCTTACTATGGCTACACCTTC
TRBD2	TRBJ2-2	TRBV19	many	CASNETSGGPTAGELFF	TGTGCCAGTAACGAGACTAGCGGGGGGCCCACGGCCGGGGAGCTGTTTTTT
TRBD2	TRBJ2-7	TRBV20-1	many	CSARGEGREQYF	TGCAGTGCTAGAGGGGAGGGCCGCGAGCAGTACTTC